This TCR beta chain was obtained from a study of blood T cell repertoires in COVID-19. With 5 bases removed from V and 7 bases from J, the gap between germline ends came to 12 bases. The CDR3 is 12 amino acids. The germline V gene encodes CDR1 SGHTS and CDR2 YDEGEE. TCRdb keeps only in-frame clones here, not all; method: immunoSEQ multiplex PCR. The repertoire holds 300,000 or so clones, with 70% to 90% as singletons. Individuals aged about 18 to 90 years were recruited from around 22 US areas. Cohort 3 donors counted as recovered after two negative PCRs, clearance, or resolved symptoms. Sequenced material: PBMCs or T cells enriched from blood (not recorded which). The gene calls are TRBV5-8 and TRBJ1-1, with no clear D. This clonotype originated in a woman younger than 45 who had recovered from COVID-19. In DNA form, the CDR3 reads TGTGCCAGCAGTCCGCGAGGTTTTGAAGCTTTCTTT. Translation: CASSPRGFEAFF.